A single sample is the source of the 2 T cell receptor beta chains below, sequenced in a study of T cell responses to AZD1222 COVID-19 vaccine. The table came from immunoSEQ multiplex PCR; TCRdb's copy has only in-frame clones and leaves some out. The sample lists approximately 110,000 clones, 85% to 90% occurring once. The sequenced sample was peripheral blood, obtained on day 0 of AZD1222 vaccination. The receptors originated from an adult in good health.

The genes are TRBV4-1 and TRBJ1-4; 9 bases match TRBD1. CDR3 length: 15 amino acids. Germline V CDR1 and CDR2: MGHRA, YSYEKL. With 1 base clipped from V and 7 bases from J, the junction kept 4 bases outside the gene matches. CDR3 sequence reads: CASSQVGTGSEKLFF. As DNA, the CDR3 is TGCGCCAGCAGCCAAGTCGGGACAGGGAGTGAAAAACTGTTTTTT.

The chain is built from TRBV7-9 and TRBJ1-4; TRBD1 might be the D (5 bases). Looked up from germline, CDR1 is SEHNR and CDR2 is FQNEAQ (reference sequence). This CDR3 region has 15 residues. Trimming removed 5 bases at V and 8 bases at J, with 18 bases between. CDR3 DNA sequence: TGTGCCAGCAGCCACCGACAGTTTGGGGACGAAAAACTGTTTTTT. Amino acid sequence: CASSHRQFGDEKLFF.